The clone carrying this T cell receptor (beta chain) was counted ten times or more. CDR1 and CDR2 (germline): KGHSH, LQKENI. The CDR3 contains 16 residues. Trimming at V came to 8 bases and at J to 7 bases, leaving 15 bases not matched to a gene. The sample belongs to a study of blood T cell repertoires in COVID-19. Produced via immunoSEQ multiplex PCR; TCRdb's table is partial and in-frame only. The sample lists 90,000 to 150,000 clones, less than 80% seen once, with 2% to 3% in the top ten. Material: peripheral blood. This clonotype originated in a man aged 45-65 years with acute or convalescent COVID-19. The chain couples TRBV18 to TRBJ2-1; 9 nucleotides match TRBD1. The CDR3 sequence: CASRPGTGFKGNEQFF. In DNA form, the CDR3 reads TGTGCCAGCCGTCCCGGGACAGGGTTTAAGGGGAATGAGCAGTTCTTC.